Below, 26 T cell receptor beta chains from the same sample are listed, as sequenced in a study of radiotherapy plus CTLA-4 blockade in lung cancer. Clones were read by immunoSEQ multiplex PCR, and TCRdb kept only the in-frame ones, dropping some. Here the sample spans about 73,000 clones, around nine tenths being singletons. Sequenced material: peripheral blood, taken from a patient treated with radiotherapy plus ipilimumab. Receptors originate from a human donor with non-small cell lung cancer that progressed on radiotherapy plus ipilimumab.

The gene calls are TRBV6-5 and TRBJ1-1; 9 bases are a match to TRBD1. The V and J ends lost 5 bases and 3 bases, in that order; junction bases with no gene match: 7. This CDR3 contains 15 residues. The germline CDR1 and CDR2 sequences are MNHEY and SVGAGI. The CDR3 nucleotides read TGTGCCAGCAGTGGGGCACACAGGGGGCACACTGAAGCTTTCTTT. Translated, it gives CASSGAHRGHTEAFF.

This clone was seen a few times. The genes are TRBV2 and TRBJ1-5; D is possibly TRBD1 (6 bases). The CDR3 loop spans 14 amino acids. Germline-derived CDR1 and CDR2 are SNHLY and FYNNEI. V was shortened by 6 bases and J by 5 bases, with 14 bases between the two germline ends. The CDR3 loop reads CASRIQGRDQPQHF. CDR3 sequence (DNA): TGTGCCAGCAGAATACAGGGTCGGGATCAGCCCCAGCATTTT.

The CDR3 reads CASSVGWSYTF. CDR3 nucleotide sequence: TGTGCCAGCAGCGTAGGTTGGAGCTACACCTTC. The gene calls are TRBV9 and TRBJ1-2; no definite D call. The V end lost 0 bases, the J end lost 9 bases, and 6 bases lay between the germline ends. Germline CDR1 is SGDLS and CDR2 is YYNGEE. The CDR3 sequence is 11 residues long.

The V and J genes are TRBV11-2 and TRBJ2-7, with 7 bases that match TRBD1. The CDR3 has 15 residues. Germline V gene sequence: CDR1 SGHAT, CDR2 FQNNGV. Trimming removed 1 base from V and 0 bases from J; junction bases left unmatched: 3. CDR3 region: CASSLGTGFSYEQYV. CDR3 coding DNA: TGTGCCAGCAGCTTAGGGACAGGCTTCTCCTACGAGCAGTACGTC.

The CDR3 region is CASSFGSTYEQYF. Written as DNA, the CDR3 is TGTGCCAGCAGCTTCGGCTCCACCTACGAGCAGTACTTC. V gene TRBV5-6 combines with J gene TRBJ2-7; no clear D gene. Trimming shortened V by 2 bases and J by 2 bases, and 8 bases separated the two germline ends. Germline-derived CDR1 and CDR2 are SGHDT and YYEEEE. CDR3 size: 13 residues.

The table lists this clone with a count of one. The CDR3, as DNA: TGTGCCAGCAGTTTTTGGGGGTCCCGGGTGGGAATCACCGGGGAGCTGTTTTTT. Translated, it gives CASSFWGSRVGITGELFF. The chain recombines TRBV27 with TRBJ2-2; tentatively, D is TRBD1 or TRBD2 (5 bases each). Germline V lookup: CDR1 MNHEY, CDR2 SMNVEV (reference sequence). The germline V and J ends were trimmed by 3 bases and 4 bases, with 21 bases remaining between them. The CDR3 covers 18 residues.

The V and J genes are TRBV6-5 and TRBJ2-7; TRBD1 aligns across 8 bases. Germline V gene sequence: CDR1 MNHEY, CDR2 SVGAGI. V shed 6 bases and J 4 bases; nucleotides not matched to a gene: 8. This CDR3 comprises 14 residues. This chain's CDR3 is CASSPGQGNYEQYF. As DNA, the CDR3 is TGTGCCAGCAGCCCCGGACAGGGTAATTACGAGCAGTACTTC.

The chain is built from TRBV6-4 and TRBJ1-1; 7 bases map to TRBD1. V dropped 6 bases and J dropped 1; count of bases not matched to a gene: 8. The CDR3 consists of 15 residues. Germline CDR1 reads MRHNA; CDR2 reads SNTAGT. The CDR3 is CASRRTGTANTEAFF. The CDR3 region has the DNA TGTGCCAGCAGAAGAACCGGGACAGCGAACACTGAAGCTTTCTTT.

The chain carries TRBV10-3 and TRBJ1-5; TRBD1 is a possible D gene (5 bases). Per the germline V gene, CDR1 is ENHRY and CDR2 is SYGVKD. V lost 6 bases and J lost 3, with 15 bases in between. The CDR3 length is 15 residues. Here the CDR3 reads CAISEGTLANQPQHF. Written as DNA, the CDR3 is TGTGCCATCAGCGAAGGGACTCTCGCCAATCAGCCCCAGCATTTT.

V and J are TRBV12-5 and TRBJ2-1; no firm D call. With 0 bases removed from V and 3 bases from J, the gap between germline ends came to 9 bases. The CDR3 contains 15 residues. Germline lookup yields CDR1 LGHNT and CDR2 FRNRAP. The CDR3 coding sequence is TGTGCTAGTGGTTTGGTAAACATCAGCTACAATGAGCAGTTCTTC. Translated, it gives CASGLVNISYNEQFF. Supplemented by reference TRBV12-5 and TRBJ2-1, the full variable domain reads DARVTQTPRHKVTEMGQEVTMRCQPILGHNTVFWYRQTMMQGLELLAYFRNRAPLDDSGMPKDRFSAEMPDATLATLKIQPSEPRDSAVYFCASGLVNISYNEQFFGPGTRLTVL.

V usage is TRBV5-1 and J usage is TRBJ1-3; D perhaps matches TRBD1 (5 bases). The germline V and J ends were trimmed by 4 bases and 4 bases, with 15 bases remaining between them. The CDR3 runs to 15 residues. Germline V CDR1 and CDR2: SGHRS, YFSETQ. The CDR3 sequence: CASSRPRDRGNTIYF. CDR3 bases: TGCGCCAGCAGCCGGCCCCGAGACAGAGGAAACACCATATATTTT.

The chain recombines TRBV29-1 with TRBJ1-1; D ambiguous. Germline V gene lookup returns CDR1 SQVTM and CDR2 ANQGSEA. This CDR3 is 11 amino acids long. The germline V and J ends were trimmed by 3 bases and 3 bases, with 5 bases remaining between them. The CDR3 coding sequence is TGCAGCGTTGATGGGGACACTGAAGCTTTCTTT. Its protein product is CSVDGDTEAFF.

This clone was seen a handful of times. This chain joins TRBV7-2 and TRBJ1-1; D gene uncertain. Germline CDR1 reads SGHTA; CDR2 reads FQGNSA. CDR3 length: 13 residues. V was clipped by 5 bases and J by 6 bases, with 13 bases between them. The CDR3 is CASSPQTGSEAFF. For the CDR3, the DNA is TGTGCCAGCAGCCCCCAGACTGGCTCTGAAGCTTTCTTT.

The chain employs TRBV30 and TRBJ1-1, with no clear D. CDR3 length: 8 amino acids. Looked up from germline, CDR1 is GTSNPN and CDR2 is SVGIG (reference sequence). V was pared by 6 bases and J by 10 bases, with 6 bases between. In nucleotides, the CDR3 is TGTGCCTGTTTCCCAGCTTTCTTT. As protein: CACFPAFF.

This clone has only a few counts. V is TRBV5-1 and J is TRBJ1-2; unclear D gene. Germline loops: CDR1 SGHRS, CDR2 YFSETQ. The CDR3 has 13 amino acids. V was pared by 0 bases and J by 6 bases, with 9 bases between. The CDR3 nucleotides are TGCGCCAGCAGCTTGGGACTAGATCATGGCTACACCTTC. It yields the protein CASSLGLDHGYTF.

The V and J genes are TRBV19 and TRBJ1-2, with 11 bases aligning to TRBD1. V lost 9 bases, J lost 4 bases, and 10 bases stayed unmatched. Looked up from germline, CDR1 is LNHDA and CDR2 is SQIVND (reference sequence). The length of the CDR3 is 15 residues. CDR3 bases: TGTGCCAGCATCAATGGACAGGGGGCCAGCTATGGCTACACCTTC. The encoded protein is CASINGQGASYGYTF.

This chain links TRBV4-1 with TRBJ2-3; TRBD2 aligns across 10 bases. The CDR3 consists of 15 residues. V shed 5 bases and J 1 base; nucleotides not matched to a gene: 3. Germline V gene sequence: CDR1 MGHRA, CDR2 YSYEKL. In nucleotides, the CDR3 is TGCGCCAGCAGCACCGGGACTAGCGGCACAGATACGCAGTATTTT. Amino acid sequence: CASSTGTSGTDTQYF.

The genes are TRBV5-1 and TRBJ1-2; D ambiguous. Trimming left V 4 bases short and J 2 bases short, with 15 bases between. This CDR3 is 15 amino acids long. The V gene's germline CDR1 is SGHRS and CDR2 YFSETQ. CDR3 sequence (DNA): TGCGCCAGCAGCCCAAACGGGATCATAAACTATGGCTACACCTTC. Protein product: CASSPNGIINYGYTF.

For this clone: A junction boundary mismatches the germline segment, possibly from a read error. Other DNA variants within this sample encode the same CDR3. The chain is built from TRBV7-7 and TRBJ2-2, with D maybe TRBD1 (8 bases). The CDR3 spans 14 residues. CDR1 SSHAT and CDR2 FNYEAQ come from the germline V gene (reference sequence). CDR3 loop: CASSRTGRAGELFF. The CDR3 bases are TGTGCTAGCAGCCGGACAGGGAGGGCCGGGGAGCTGTTTTTT.

This chain uses TRBV2 with TRBJ2-4; 7 nucleotides line up with TRBD1. The CDR3 runs to 14 residues. Germline V gene data show CDR1 as SNHLY and CDR2 as FYNNEI. J lost 3 bases, V lost 11 bases, and 10 bases had no gene match. CDR3 in DNA: TGTGCCGGAAGTACAGGGGCTGGCAAAAACATTCAGTACTTC. The encoded protein is CAGSTGAGKNIQYF.

Only one count was recorded for this clone. The chain couples TRBV19 to TRBJ2-1; no firm D call. CDR3 length: 15 amino acids. Germline CDR1 LNHDA, CDR2 SQIVND (reference sequence). Trimming took 3 bases from V and 4 from J, leaving 13 bases between them. This CDR3 is CASSIAGNPYNEQFF. The CDR3 DNA follows: TGTGCCAGTAGTATCGCAGGAAATCCTTACAATGAGCAGTTCTTC.

The CDR3 bases are TGTGCCAGTAGTATAGATAGGGGGCCCACAGATACGCAGTATTTT. Amino acids: CASSIDRGPTDTQYF. This chain uses TRBV19 with TRBJ2-3, with 7 bases aligning to TRBD1. The CDR3 covers 15 residues. V was clipped by 0 bases and J by 2 bases; unmatched bases: 2. Per germline, CDR1 LNHDA and CDR2 SQIVND (reference sequence).

This rearrangement joins TRBV5-1 to TRBJ2-3; D may be TRBD2 (6 bases). The CDR3 totals 14 residues. In germline, CDR1 is SGHRS, CDR2 YFSETQ. Trimming took 4 bases from V and 3 from J, leaving 12 bases between them. The CDR3 loop is CASSRRLVTDTQYF. As DNA, the CDR3 is TGCGCCAGCAGCCGAAGACTAGTTACAGATACGCAGTATTTT.

The V call is TRBV7-9, the J call TRBJ1-1; perhaps TRBD1 as D (6 bases). The CDR3 extends over 15 amino acids. Germline-derived CDR1 and CDR2 are SEHNR and FQNEAQ (reference sequence). Trimming removed 5 bases from V and 4 bases from J, with 17 bases in between. CDR3 coding DNA: TGTGCCAGCAGCCCAAGGGGGGGGGTGAGCACTGAAGCTTTCTTT. Its translation: CASSPRGGVSTEAFF. Variable domain in full (rest from reference TRBV7-9 and TRBJ1-1): DTGVSQNPRHKITKRGQNVTFRCDPISEHNRLYWYRQTLGQGPEFLTYFQNEAQLEKSRLLSDRFSAERPKGSFSTLEIQRTEQGDSAMYLCASSPRGGVSTEAFFGQGTRLTVV.

This clone was counted only a few times. The chain recombines TRBV5-1 with TRBJ2-2; D perhaps matches TRBD2 (6 bases). The CDR3 contains 17 residues. The germline gives CDR1 SGHRS, CDR2 YFSETQ. The V and J ends lost 4 bases and 5 bases respectively, with 21 bases between them. Written as DNA, the CDR3 is TGCGCCAGCAGCGGAACGGGACTCGCGAACGGAACCGGGGAGCTGTTTTTT. Its protein product is CASSGTGLANGTGELFF.

This rearrangement joins TRBV21-1 to TRBJ1-2; the DNA was not compared with TRBD1, the D call given in the table. TRBV21-1 is described as a pseudogene. The CDR3 runs 14 residues. In DNA, the CDR3 is TGTGCCAGCAGCAACCTAACAGGGACCCTATGCGACACCTTC. Translating it yields CASSNLTGTLCDTF.